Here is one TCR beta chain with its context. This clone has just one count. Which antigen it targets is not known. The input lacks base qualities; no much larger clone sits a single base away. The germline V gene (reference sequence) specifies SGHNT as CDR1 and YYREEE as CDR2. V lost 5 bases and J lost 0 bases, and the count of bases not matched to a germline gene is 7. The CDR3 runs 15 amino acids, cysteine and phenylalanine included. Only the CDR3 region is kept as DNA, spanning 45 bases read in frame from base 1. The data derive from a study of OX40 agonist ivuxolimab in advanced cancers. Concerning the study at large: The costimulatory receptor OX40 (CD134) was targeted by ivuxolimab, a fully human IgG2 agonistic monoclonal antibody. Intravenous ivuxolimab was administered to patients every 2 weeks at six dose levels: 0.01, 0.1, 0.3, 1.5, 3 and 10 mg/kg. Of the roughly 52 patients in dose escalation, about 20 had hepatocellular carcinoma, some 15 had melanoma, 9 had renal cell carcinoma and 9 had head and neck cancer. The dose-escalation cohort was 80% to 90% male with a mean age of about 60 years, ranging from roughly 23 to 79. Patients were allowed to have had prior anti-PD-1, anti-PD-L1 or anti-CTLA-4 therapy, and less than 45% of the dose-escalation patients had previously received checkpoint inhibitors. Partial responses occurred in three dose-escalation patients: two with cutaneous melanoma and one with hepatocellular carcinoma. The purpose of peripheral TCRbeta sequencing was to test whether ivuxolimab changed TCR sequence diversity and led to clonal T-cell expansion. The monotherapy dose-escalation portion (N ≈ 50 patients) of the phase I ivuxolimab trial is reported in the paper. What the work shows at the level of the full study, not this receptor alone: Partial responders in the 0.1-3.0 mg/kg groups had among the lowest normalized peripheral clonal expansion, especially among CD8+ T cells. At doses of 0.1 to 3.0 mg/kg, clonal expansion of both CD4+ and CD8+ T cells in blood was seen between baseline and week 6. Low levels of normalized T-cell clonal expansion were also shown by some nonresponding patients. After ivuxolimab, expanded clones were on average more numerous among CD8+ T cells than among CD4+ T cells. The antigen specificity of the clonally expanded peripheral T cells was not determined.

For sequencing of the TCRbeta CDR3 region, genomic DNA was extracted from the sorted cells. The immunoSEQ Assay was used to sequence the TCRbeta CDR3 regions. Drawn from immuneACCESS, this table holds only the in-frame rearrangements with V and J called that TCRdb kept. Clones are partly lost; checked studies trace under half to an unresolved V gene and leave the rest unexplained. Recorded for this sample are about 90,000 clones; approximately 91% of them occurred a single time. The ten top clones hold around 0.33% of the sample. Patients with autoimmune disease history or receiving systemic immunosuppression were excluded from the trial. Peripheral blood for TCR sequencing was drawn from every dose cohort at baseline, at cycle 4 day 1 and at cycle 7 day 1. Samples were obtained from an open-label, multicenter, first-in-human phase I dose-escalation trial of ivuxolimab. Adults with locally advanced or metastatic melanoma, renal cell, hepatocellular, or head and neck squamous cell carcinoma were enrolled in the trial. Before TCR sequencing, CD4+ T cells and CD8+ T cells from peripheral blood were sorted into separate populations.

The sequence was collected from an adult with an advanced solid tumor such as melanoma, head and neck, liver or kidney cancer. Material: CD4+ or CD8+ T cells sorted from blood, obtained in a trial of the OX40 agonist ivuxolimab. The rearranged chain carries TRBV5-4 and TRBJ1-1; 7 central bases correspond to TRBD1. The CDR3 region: CASRAGQNMNTEAFF. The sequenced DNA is TGTGCCAGCAGAGCGGGACAGAACATGAACACTGAAGCTTTCTTT.